This entry concerns a single TCR beta chain. This sample is drawn from a study of T cells in Graves' hyperthyroidism and ophthalmopathy. Researchers amplified the TCR beta CDR3 regions from RNA transcripts. Researchers ran a first-round RT-PCR on the TCR CDR3 using the HTBI primer set. TCRdb re-called the multiplex PCR reads through MiXCR, storing one row per CDR3 protein. The table includes approximately 330,000 distinct CDR3 sequences, approximately 18% detected once. There are 13 residues in the CDR3. Germline V gene sequence: CDR1 MNHNS, CDR2 SASEGT. V shed 6 bases, J shed 6 bases, and the junction held 5 bases outside the gene matches.

The origin of this receptor is a woman between 45 and 60 years old with Graves' hyperthyroidism. This chain uses TRBV6-1 with TRBJ2-3; the match to TRBD1 covers 8 bases. Material for sequencing was blood. The CDR3 bases are TGTGCCAGCAGCAGACAGGGGTGGGATACGCAGTATTTT. It yields the protein CASSRQGWDTQYF.